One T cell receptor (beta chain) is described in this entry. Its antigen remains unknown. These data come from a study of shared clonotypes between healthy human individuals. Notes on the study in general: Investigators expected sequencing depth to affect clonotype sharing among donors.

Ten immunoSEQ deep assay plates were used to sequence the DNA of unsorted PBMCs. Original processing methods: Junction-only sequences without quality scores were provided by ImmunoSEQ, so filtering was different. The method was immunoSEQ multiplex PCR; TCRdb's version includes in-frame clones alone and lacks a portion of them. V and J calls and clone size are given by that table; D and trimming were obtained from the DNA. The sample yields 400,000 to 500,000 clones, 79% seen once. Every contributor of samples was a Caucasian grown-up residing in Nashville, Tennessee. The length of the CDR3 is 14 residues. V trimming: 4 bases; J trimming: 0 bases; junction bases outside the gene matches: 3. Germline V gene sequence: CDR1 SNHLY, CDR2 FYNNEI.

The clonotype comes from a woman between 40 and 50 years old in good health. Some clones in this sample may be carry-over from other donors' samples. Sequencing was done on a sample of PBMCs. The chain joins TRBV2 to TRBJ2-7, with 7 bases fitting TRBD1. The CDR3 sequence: CASSGDSISYEQYF. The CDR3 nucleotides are TGTGCCAGCAGTGGGGACAGTATCTCCTACGAGCAGTACTTC.